Listed below are T cell receptor beta chains from one sample, sequenced in a study of T-cell reconstitution after alpha-beta-depleted transplantation in children. From the PCR reads, TCRdb called clonotypes with MiXCR, one entry per CDR3 protein. This table has roughly 200,000 distinct CDR3 sequences, approximately 9.5% appearing once. This sample comprised PBMCs from the stem cell graft donor, obtained from the stem cell graft. The receptors were gathered from a human donor who donated a stem cell graft to a child with acute lymphoblastic leukemia. Both conserved end residues are part of each CDR3. A D gene is named only where the DNA matches it firmly. Expanded clones are given a class, and other clones once, few, many or no size at all.

TRBJ2-3,TRBD1,.,TRBV5-6,16,CASSLGGQYGTDTQYF,TGTGCCAGCAGCTTAGGGGGCCAATATGGCACAGATACGCAGTATTTT
TRBJ2-5,TRBD2,.,TRBV6-5,18,CASSYRGLAGTREETQYF,TGTGCCAGCAGTTATAGGGGACTAGCGGGGACTCGGGAGGAGACCCAGTACTTC
TRBJ2-2,TRBD2,many,TRBV5-1,18,CASSLALAGSANTGELFF,TGCGCCAGCAGCTTGGCCTTAGCGGGGTCCGCGAACACCGGGGAGCTGTTTTTT
TRBJ2-3,.,many,TRBV5-1,16,CASSSGSAPGADTQYF,TGCGCCAGCAGCTCCGGGTCCGCTCCCGGCGCAGATACGCAGTATTTT
TRBJ1-1,.,few,TRBV27,17,CASSLLLGGRVNTEAFF,TGTGCCAGCAGTTTATTACTAGGGGGTCGAGTGAACACTGAAGCTTTCTTT
TRBJ2-7,TRBD2,.,TRBV7-2,15,CASSLVRGGTYEQYF,TGTGCCAGCAGCTTAGTCCGGGGAGGGACCTACGAGCAGTACTTC
TRBJ2-5,.,many,TRBV29-1,10,CSAGQETQYF,TGCAGTGCTGGTCAAGAGACCCAGTACTTC
TRBJ2-7,TRBD1,many,TRBV7-8,13,CASSVDRGDEQYF,TGTGCCAGCAGCGTAGACAGGGGTGACGAGCAGTACTTC
TRBJ1-1,TRBD1,few,TRBV20-1,14,CSATKGAMNTEAFF,TGCAGTGCTACTAAGGGGGCGATGAACACTGAAGCTTTCTTT
TRBJ2-5,.,few,TRBV30,13,CAWRRTARETQYF,TGTGCCTGGAGACGGACAGCAAGGGAGACCCAGTACTTC
TRBJ2-6,TRBD2,.,TRBV4-2,19,CASSQDEASGSSGANVLTF,TGTGCCAGCAGCCAAGATGAAGCTAGCGGGAGCTCTGGGGCCAACGTCCTGACTTTC